This section outlines one T cell receptor (beta chain) sequence together with its context. Its antigen is not known. Between the trimmed V and J ends, which lost 4 bases and 6 bases, there was a span of 23 bases. Germline CDR1 is SGHRS and CDR2 is YFSETQ. The CDR3 is 17 residues long. This sample was included in a study of post-analysis software for immune sequencing data. Regarding the study as a whole: Included in a set of roughly 5 TRBV segments more frequent in patients than controls were TRBV5-6, TRBV5-1 and TRBV20-1. In multiple sclerosis, normalized Chao1 diversity was significantly below that of controls.

Researchers reported that TCR beta cDNA libraries carried unique molecular identifiers. Researchers reported approximately 480,000 cDNA molecules coming from roughly 0.93 to 9.6 million T cells. TCRdb independently ran MiXCR on the PCR reads; one entry per CDR3 protein. The sample lists 450,000 to 700,000 distinct CDR3 sequences; 40% to 50% were seen once. The gene calls are TRBV5-1 and TRBJ2-1, with a possible D match to TRBD2 (6 bases). The sequenced sample was blood. This TCR came from a girl aged 5 to 17 with multiple sclerosis. DNA of the CDR3: TGCGCCAGCAGCCCAACCGTCGGGGGAGCGGAGCGCAATGAGCAGTTCTTC. Translating gives CASSPTVGGAERNEQFF.